These 20 T cell receptor beta chains came from one sample sequenced in a study of T-cell reconstitution after alpha-beta-depleted transplantation in children. Unique molecular identifiers featured in how the TCRbeta library was prepared. One entry per CDR3 protein, called by TCRdb with MiXCR from the PCR reads. The sample gives approximately 210,000 distinct CDR3 sequences, just over 14% of which show up once; under 15% is in the top ten. Sequencing used PBMCs from the stem cell graft donor, obtained from the stem cell graft. These TCRs come from a human donor who donated a stem cell graft to a child with acute lymphoblastic leukemia.

This clonotype was recorded many times. The chain combines TRBV5-1 with TRBJ2-4; D not resolved. The V gene lost 4 bases and the J gene lost 1 base, with 21 bases spanning the gap. From germline, CDR1 is SGHRS and CDR2 YFSETQ. The CDR3 runs 18 residues. This CDR3 reads CASSPSPAEYGAKNIQYF. DNA of the CDR3: TGCGCCAGCAGCCCATCCCCAGCAGAGTATGGGGCCAAAAACATTCAGTACTTC.

This clonotype was detected many times. The chain links TRBV4-1 to TRBJ1-2; D perhaps matches TRBD1 (6 bases). Trimming left V 4 bases short and J 4 bases short, with 16 bases between. This CDR3 has 15 amino acids. Germline CDR1 MGHRA, CDR2 YSYEKL. The CDR3 nucleotides are TGCGCCAGCAGCCCACCGGGACAAGGGCTCTATGGCTACACCTTC. As protein: CASSPPGQGLYGYTF.

This clonotype showed up many times. In DNA, the CDR3 is TGTGCCATCGGTAGGAGCGGGAGTTTCGACGAGCAGTACTTC. Its protein is CAIGRSGSFDEQYF. The chain employs TRBV10-3 and TRBJ2-7; 8 bases match TRBD2. The germline CDR1 and CDR2 sequences are ENHRY and SYGVKD. The CDR3 sequence is 14 residues long. Trimming cost V 8 bases and J 5 bases; bases outside gene matches: 11.

In this sample, this clonotype turned up many times. V and J are TRBV12-3 or TRBV12-4 and TRBJ2-1, with a weak D call TRBD1 (6 bases). The CDR3 covers 13 residues. Trimming took 3 bases from V and 5 from J, leaving 8 bases between them. The CDR3 sequence is CASSFDRHNEQFF. As DNA, the CDR3 is TGTGCCAGCAGTTTTGACAGGCACAATGAGCAGTTCTTC.

Ten or more counts support this clonotype. This sequence joins TRBV5-1 and TRBJ2-7; D is unresolved. CDR1 and CDR2 (germline): SGHRS, YFSETQ. Trimming took off 0 bases at V and 6 bases at J, with 16 bases between the two ends. The CDR3 loop spans 15 amino acids. The DNA of the CDR3 is TGCGCCAGCAGCTTGGAAGTGCACCTACCCTCCGAGCAGTACTTC. Its translation: CASSLEVHLPSEQYF.

This clonotype was observed at least ten times. The rearrangement uses TRBV12-3 or TRBV12-4 and TRBJ2-7; D not resolved. CDR3 size: 15 residues. The V gene lost 6 bases and the J gene lost 0 bases, with 15 bases spanning the gap. This CDR3 reads CASSPDGTNSYEQYF. The CDR3 bases are TGTGCCAGCAGCCCCGACGGCACCAACTCCTACGAGCAGTACTTC.

The J gene is TRBJ2-5, the V gene TRBV5-1; D not certain. V was trimmed by 0 bases and J by 5 bases, leaving 11 bases between them. Germline-derived CDR1 and CDR2 are SGHRS and YFSETQ. This CDR3 spans 14 amino acids. The CDR3 spells CASSLVPEAETQYF. The CDR3 DNA sequence: TGCGCCAGCAGCTTGGTGCCAGAGGCGGAGACCCAGTACTTC.

This clonotype was detected a few times. The chain has TRBV12-3 or TRBV12-4 and TRBJ2-1, with 9 bases fitting TRBD2. The length of the CDR3 is 15 residues. The J segment lost 5 bases and the V segment lost 2 bases, leaving 4 bases of the junction unmatched. CDR3 DNA sequence: TGTGCCAGCAGTTTATGGACTAGCGCAAACAATGAGCAGTTCTTC. The encoded protein is CASSLWTSANNEQFF.

This clonotype was counted many times. The rearrangement joins TRBV20-1 to TRBJ2-5; TRBD1 matches 8 bases. Germline-derived CDR1 and CDR2 are DFQATT and SNEGSKA (reference sequence). The CDR3 is 12 amino acids. Trimming cost V 6 bases and J 4 bases; bases outside gene matches: 4. CDR3 sequence: CSASRGRETQYF. As DNA, the CDR3 is TGCAGTGCCAGCAGGGGGCGAGAGACCCAGTACTTC.

There are many counts of this clonotype. V gene TRBV29-1 combines with J gene TRBJ2-1; the D call may be TRBD1 or TRBD2 (5 bases each). The CDR3 spans 13 residues. Trimming removed 7 bases from V and 0 bases from J, with 10 bases in between. Looked up from germline, CDR1 is SQVTM and CDR2 is ANQGSEA. The CDR3 loop is CSATGGSYNEQFF. In DNA, the CDR3 is TGCAGCGCTACAGGAGGCTCCTACAATGAGCAGTTCTTC.

Many counts were recorded for this clonotype. The chain links TRBV4-1 to TRBJ1-5; no reliable D call. This CDR3 comprises 15 residues. From germline, CDR1 is MGHRA and CDR2 YSYEKL. V shed 0 bases and J shed 3 bases, with 9 bases lying between them. Written as DNA, the CDR3 is TGCGCCAGCAGCCAAGAAGAACAGAACAATCAGCCCCAGCATTTT. It specifies CASSQEEQNNQPQHF.

This clonotype was detected ten times or more. This chain joins TRBV7-9 and TRBJ2-7; D not resolved. The CDR3 has 13 amino acids. Germline V gene data show CDR1 as SEHNR and CDR2 as FQNEAQ (reference sequence). The V and J ends lost 1 base and 5 bases respectively, with 9 bases between them. The CDR3 sequence: CASSLVVYHEQYF. The DNA for the CDR3 is TGTGCCAGCAGCTTAGTAGTCTACCACGAGCAGTACTTC.

This clonotype was detected many times. The V and J genes are TRBV9 and TRBJ2-7; D uncertain. Germline CDR1 reads SGDLS; CDR2 reads YYNGEE. V was pared by 0 bases and J by 2 bases, with 12 bases between. The CDR3 loop spans 15 amino acids. CDR3 in amino acids: CASSVEVGFTYEQYF. CDR3 DNA sequence: TGTGCCAGCAGCGTAGAAGTGGGATTTACCTACGAGCAGTACTTC.

This clonotype was counted many times. The chain recombines TRBV12-3 or TRBV12-4 with TRBJ2-1; D unresolved. Trimming removed 7 bases from V and 7 bases from J, with 17 bases in between. The CDR3 extends over 14 amino acids. The CDR3 coding sequence is TGTGCCAGCACCCAACGCCCCACGACGAATGAGCAGTTCTTC. This sequence encodes CASTQRPTTNEQFF.

This clonotype showed up many times. The rearrangement uses TRBV5-6 and TRBJ2-3; D call uncertain. Germline lookup yields CDR1 SGHDT and CDR2 YYEEEE. V was trimmed by 2 bases and J by 2 bases, leaving 12 bases between them. The CDR3 runs 15 residues. The CDR3 DNA reads TGTGCCAGCAGCTTCCTAGACTTACCCACAGATACGCAGTATTTT. Residues: CASSFLDLPTDTQYF. Full variable domain (remainder filled in from reference TRBV5-6 and TRBJ2-3): DAGVTQSPTHLIKTRGQQVTLRCSPKSGHDTVSWYQQALGQGPQFIFQYYEEEERQRGNFPDRFSGHQFPNYSSELNVNALLLGDSALYLCASSFLDLPTDTQYFGPGTRLTVL.

The chain employs TRBV5-1 and TRBJ2-7, with D uncertain. CDR1 is SGHRS and CDR2 is YFSETQ in the germline V gene. The CDR3 contains 15 residues. V lost 0 bases to trimming and J lost 0 bases, with 10 bases between them. The CDR3 is CASSLGRLLSYEQYF. CDR3 DNA: TGCGCCAGCAGCTTGGGACGGCTACTCTCCTACGAGCAGTACTTC. Full variable domain (missing parts from reference TRBV5-1 and TRBJ2-7): KAGVTQTPRYLIKTRGQQVTLSCSPISGHRSVSWYQQTPGQGLQFLFEYFSETQRNKGNFPGRFSGRQFSNSRSEMNVSTLELGDSALYLCASSLGRLLSYEQYFGPGTRLTVT.

The sample holds many counts of this clonotype. The V call is TRBV5-1, the J call TRBJ1-1; unclear D gene. The germline V gene has CDR1 SGHRS and CDR2 YFSETQ. This CDR3 contains 13 residues. V lost 0 bases to trimming and J lost 1 base, with 4 bases between them. The CDR3 nucleotides are TGCGCCAGCAGCTTGGGGGGGAACACTGAAGCTTTCTTT. It specifies CASSLGGNTEAFF.

Ten or more counts support this clonotype. The DNA for the CDR3 is TGCGCCAGCAGCCTAATGGGACAGATGAACACTGAAGCTTTCTTT. This codes for CASSLMGQMNTEAFF. This chain links TRBV5-1 with TRBJ1-1; 7 nucleotides match TRBD1. Germline V gives CDR1 SGHRS, CDR2 YFSETQ. CDR3 length: 15 amino acids. The junction had 6 bases not matched to a gene; V was cut back by 4 bases and J by 0 bases.

This clonotype was recorded many times. This sequence joins TRBV12-3 or TRBV12-4 and TRBJ1-1; TRBD1 matches 7 bases. V lost 1 base and J lost 1; bases outside the gene matches: 3. CDR3 length: 15 amino acids. The CDR3 DNA reads TGTGCCAGCAGTTTAGGGGGGACAGCGAACACTGAAGCTTTCTTT. Translation gives CASSLGGTANTEAFF.

Note on this clonotype: Possible read error: a much larger clone is one base away. The genes are TRBV10-3 and TRBJ2-7; 10 nucleotides align to TRBD1. Unmatched junction bases numbered 11, after V lost 11 bases and J lost 4 bases. CDR3 length equals 14 residues. Germline loops: CDR1 ENHRY, CDR2 SYGVKD. The CDR3 region has the DNA TGTGCCGTCAAGGCGGGGACAGGGGAGTACGAGCAGTACTTC. This gives the protein CAVKAGTGEYEQYF.